Below, one T cell receptor (beta chain) is given with its context. Trimming cost V 4 bases and J 0 bases, with 12 bases left between them. The CDR3 runs 15 residues. The entry originates in a study of T-cell memory formation after mild COVID-19. TCRdb re-called the 5' RACE reads through MiXCR, storing one row per CDR3 protein. Among 500,000 to 550,000 distinct CDR3 sequences, about a fifth were seen once, and the ten largest hold under 15%. The rearrangement joins TRBV12-3 or TRBV12-4 to TRBJ2-5; D is ambiguous. This clonotype was sampled from an adult woman who had mild COVID-19 (a few samples of this study predate the infection). Cell type and time point are not known. Specimen: PBMCs or a T cell subset sorted from them (not recorded which). CDR3 amino acids: CASSYLPKYQETQYF. In DNA, the CDR3 is TGTGCCAGCAGTTACTTGCCGAAATACCAAGAGACCCAGTACTTC.